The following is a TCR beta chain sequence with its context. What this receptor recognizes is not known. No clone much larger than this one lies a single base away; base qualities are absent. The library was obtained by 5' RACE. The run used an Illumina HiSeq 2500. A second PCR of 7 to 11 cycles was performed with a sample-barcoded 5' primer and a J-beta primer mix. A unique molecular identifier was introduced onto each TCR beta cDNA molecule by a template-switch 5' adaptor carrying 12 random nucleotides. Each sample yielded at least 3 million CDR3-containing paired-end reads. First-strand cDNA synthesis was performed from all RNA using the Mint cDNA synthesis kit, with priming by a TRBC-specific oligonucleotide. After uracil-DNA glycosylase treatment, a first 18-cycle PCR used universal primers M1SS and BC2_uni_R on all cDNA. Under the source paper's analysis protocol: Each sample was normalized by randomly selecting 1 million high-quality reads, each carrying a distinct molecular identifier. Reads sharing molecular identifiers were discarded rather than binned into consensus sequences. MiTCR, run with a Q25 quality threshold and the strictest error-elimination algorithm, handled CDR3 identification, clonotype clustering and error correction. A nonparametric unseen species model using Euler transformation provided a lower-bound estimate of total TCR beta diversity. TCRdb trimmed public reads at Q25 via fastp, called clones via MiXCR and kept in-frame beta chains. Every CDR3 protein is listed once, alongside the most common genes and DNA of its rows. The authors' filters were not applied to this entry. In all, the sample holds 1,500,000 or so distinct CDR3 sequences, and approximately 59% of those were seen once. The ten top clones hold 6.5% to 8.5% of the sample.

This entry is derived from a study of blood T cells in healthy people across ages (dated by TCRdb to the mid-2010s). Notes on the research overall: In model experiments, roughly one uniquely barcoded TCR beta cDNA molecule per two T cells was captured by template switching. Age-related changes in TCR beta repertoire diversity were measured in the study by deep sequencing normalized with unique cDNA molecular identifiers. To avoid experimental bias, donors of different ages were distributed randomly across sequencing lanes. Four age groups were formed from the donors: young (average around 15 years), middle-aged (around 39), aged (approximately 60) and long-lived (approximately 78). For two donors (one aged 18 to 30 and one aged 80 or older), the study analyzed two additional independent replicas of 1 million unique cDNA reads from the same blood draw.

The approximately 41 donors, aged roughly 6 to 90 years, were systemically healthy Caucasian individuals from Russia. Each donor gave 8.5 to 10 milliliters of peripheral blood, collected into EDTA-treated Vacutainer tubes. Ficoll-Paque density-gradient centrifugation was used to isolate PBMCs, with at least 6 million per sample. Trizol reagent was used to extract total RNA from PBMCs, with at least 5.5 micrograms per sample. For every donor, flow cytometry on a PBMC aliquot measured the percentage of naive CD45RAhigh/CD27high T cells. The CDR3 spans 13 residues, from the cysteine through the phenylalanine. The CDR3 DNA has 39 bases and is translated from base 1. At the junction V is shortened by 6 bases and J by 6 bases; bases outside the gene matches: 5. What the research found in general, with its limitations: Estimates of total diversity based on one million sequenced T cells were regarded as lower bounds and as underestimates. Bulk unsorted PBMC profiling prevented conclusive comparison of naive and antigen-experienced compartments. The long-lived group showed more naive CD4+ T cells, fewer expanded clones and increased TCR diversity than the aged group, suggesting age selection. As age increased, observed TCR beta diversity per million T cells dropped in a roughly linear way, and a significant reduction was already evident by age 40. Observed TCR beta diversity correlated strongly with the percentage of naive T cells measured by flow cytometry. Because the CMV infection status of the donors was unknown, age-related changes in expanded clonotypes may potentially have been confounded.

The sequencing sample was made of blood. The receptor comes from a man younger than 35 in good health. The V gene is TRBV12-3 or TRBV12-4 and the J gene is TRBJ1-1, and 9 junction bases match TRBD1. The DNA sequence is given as TGTGCCAGCAGGCCAGGGACAGGGCCTGAAGCTTTCTTT. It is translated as CASRPGTGPEAFF.